The clone carrying this TCR beta chain has just a few counts. Antigen specificity is unknown. Deletions cut 5 bases from V and 4 bases from J, with 15 bases between. The CDR3 covers 14 residues. Germline V gene lookup returns CDR1 MNHNS and CDR2 SASEGT. Template switching (which added a universal primer site) was used, and cDNA carried unique molecular identifiers. Each CDR3 protein is one row after TCRdb ran MiXCR on the 5' RACE reads. The sample shows under 450,000 distinct CDR3 sequences, less than 20% of them seen only once. The source of the sample is a study of identical twins. Study findings and constraints: For cord blood, abundant beta clonotypes had fewer insertions, unlike memory repertoires, which showed none. Recombination models fit unrelated individuals' TCR alpha sharing but underestimated twins'.

The source material was naive T cells sorted from blood. The source is a man in his forties or fifties in good health. The chain recombines TRBV6-1 with TRBJ2-7, with D unresolved. Here the CDR3 DNA reads TGTGCCAGCAGTCTAAGACGGACGGCGTACGAGCAGTACTTC. Translation gives CASSLRRTAYEQYF.